This T cell receptor (beta chain) was obtained from a study of tumor-infiltrating lymphocytes in primary liver carcinoma. Study information: Productive TCRbeta read counts per sample ran from roughly 3.7 to 6.8 million and were similar across tissue types.

The CDR3 is made up of 15 amino acids. Germline-derived CDR1 and CDR2 are MGHRA and YSYEKL. As to this clonotype: One junction end does not reproduce the germline sequence, and a read error may be involved.

Making TCR beta cDNA involved 400 to 600 ng total RNA and a constant-region primer. Three nested multiplex PCR rounds, a slightly modified ARM-PCR method, built the TCR beta libraries. The two initial PCR rounds, around 10 cycles each, used TRBV1-TRBV30 forward and C-beta reverse primers. TCRdb itself ran the multiplex PCR reads through MiXCR, one entry per CDR3 protein. The table has 100,000 to 120,000 distinct CDR3 sequences, about four fifths seen once. Extraction of RNA together with DNA used about 17-31 mg of unsorted bulk tissue. This TCR derives from a man aged 40-49 years with primary liver carcinoma and hepatitis B virus infection. This rearrangement joins TRBV4-1 to TRBJ2-1; D remains ambiguous. The sample consisted of liver tumor tissue from sampling region 3. Subset reported: tumor region T3, left-lateral pole. For the CDR3, the DNA is TGCGCCACCAGCCAACGTGGATTGCCCAGTGATGAGCAGTTCTTC. Its translation is CATSQRGLPSDEQFF.